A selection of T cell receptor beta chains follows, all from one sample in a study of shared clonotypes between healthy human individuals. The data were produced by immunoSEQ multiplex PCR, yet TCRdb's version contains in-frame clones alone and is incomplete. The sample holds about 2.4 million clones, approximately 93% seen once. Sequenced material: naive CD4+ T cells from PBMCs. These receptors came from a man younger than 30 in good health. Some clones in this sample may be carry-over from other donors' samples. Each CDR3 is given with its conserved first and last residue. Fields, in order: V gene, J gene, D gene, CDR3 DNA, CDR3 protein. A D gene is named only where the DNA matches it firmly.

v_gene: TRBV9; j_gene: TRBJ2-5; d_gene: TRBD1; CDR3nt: TGTGCCAGCAGCGTATCAGGACAGGTGGGAGAGACCCAGTACTTC; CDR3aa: CASSVSGQVGETQYF
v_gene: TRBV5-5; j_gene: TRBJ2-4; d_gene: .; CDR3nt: TGTGCCAGCACCTTACTACTTAGGGACATTCAGTACTTC; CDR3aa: CASTLLLRDIQYF
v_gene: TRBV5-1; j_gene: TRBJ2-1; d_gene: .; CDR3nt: TGCGCCAGCAGCTTAAGGACCTACAATGAGCAGTTCTTC; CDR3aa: CASSLRTYNEQFF
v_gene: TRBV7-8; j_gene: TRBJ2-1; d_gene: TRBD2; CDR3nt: TGTGCCAGCAGCTTAGTTGGGACTAGCGGGAGTTACAATGAGCAGTTCTTC; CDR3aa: CASSLVGTSGSYNEQFF
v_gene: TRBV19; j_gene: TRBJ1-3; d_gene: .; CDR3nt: TGTGCCACTAAATCAGGGGCCCGCTCTGGAAACACCATATATTTT; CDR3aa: CATKSGARSGNTIYF
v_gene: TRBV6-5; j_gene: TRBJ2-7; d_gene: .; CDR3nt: TGTGCCAGCAGTTACTCGTACAGGGCGTCCTACGAGCAGTACTTC; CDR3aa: CASSYSYRASYEQYF
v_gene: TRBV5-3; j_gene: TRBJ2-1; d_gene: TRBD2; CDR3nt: TGTGCCAGAAGCTTGTGGCGGGAGTTCAATGAGCAGTTCTTC; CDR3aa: CARSLWREFNEQFF
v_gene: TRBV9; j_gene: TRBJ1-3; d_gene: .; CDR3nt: TGTGCCAGCAGCGTAGGGAAGGGCGGGGGAAACACCATATATTTT; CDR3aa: CASSVGKGGGNTIYF
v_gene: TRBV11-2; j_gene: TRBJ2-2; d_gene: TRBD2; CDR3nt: TGTGCCAGCCGGGGGACTAGCGGGACTTCAAACACCGGGGAGCTGTTTTTT; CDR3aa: CASRGTSGTSNTGELFF
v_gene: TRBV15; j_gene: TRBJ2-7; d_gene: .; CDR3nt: TGTGCCACCACAAACTCGGGGCGCTCCCCCGAGCAGTACTTC; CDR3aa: CATTNSGRSPEQYF
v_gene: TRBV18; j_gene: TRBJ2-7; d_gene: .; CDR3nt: TGTGCCAGCTCACCAAGGATAGACGAGCAGTACTTC; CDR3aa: CASSPRIDEQYF